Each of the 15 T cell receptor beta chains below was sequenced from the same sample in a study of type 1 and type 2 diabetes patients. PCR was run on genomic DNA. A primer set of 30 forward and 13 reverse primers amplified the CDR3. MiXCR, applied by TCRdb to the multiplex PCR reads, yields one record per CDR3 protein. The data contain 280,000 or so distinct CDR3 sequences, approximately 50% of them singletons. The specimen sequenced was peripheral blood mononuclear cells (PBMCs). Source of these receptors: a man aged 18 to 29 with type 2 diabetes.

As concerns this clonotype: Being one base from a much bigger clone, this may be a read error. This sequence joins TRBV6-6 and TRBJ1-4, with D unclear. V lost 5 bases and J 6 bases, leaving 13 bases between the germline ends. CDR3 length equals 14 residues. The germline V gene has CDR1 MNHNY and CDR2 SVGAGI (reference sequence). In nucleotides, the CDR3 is TGTGCCAGCAGTCCTTTGGACCGATATGAAAAACTGTTTTTT. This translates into CASSPLDRYEKLFF.

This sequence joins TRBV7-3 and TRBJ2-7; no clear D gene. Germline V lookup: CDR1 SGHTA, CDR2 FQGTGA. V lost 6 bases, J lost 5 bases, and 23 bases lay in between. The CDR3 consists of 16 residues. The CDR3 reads CASSVGAIRAGDEQYF. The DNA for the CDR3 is TGTGCCAGCAGTGTCGGTGCGATAAGAGCTGGAGACGAGCAGTACTTC.

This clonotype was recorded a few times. Here the CDR3 reads CASSSPGTGRMREQYF. CDR3 nucleotide sequence: TGTGCCAGCAGTTCACCTGGGACAGGAAGAATGCGCGAGCAGTACTTC. The chain links TRBV27 to TRBJ2-7; 8 bases agree with TRBD1. V was clipped by 4 bases and J by 6 bases; unmatched bases: 14. The germline CDR1 and CDR2 sequences are MNHEY and SMNVEV (reference sequence). The CDR3 is 16 residues long.

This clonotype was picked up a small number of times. CDR3 in amino acids: CSAGSGGSYEQYF. CDR3 sequence (DNA): TGCAGTGCTGGTAGCGGGGGATCCTACGAGCAGTACTTC. This rearrangement joins TRBV20-1 to TRBJ2-7, with 9 bases fitting TRBD2. J gave up 1 base and V 5 bases, and 3 bases lay outside the gene matches. The CDR3 sequence is 13 residues long. Germline V gene data show CDR1 as DFQATT and CDR2 as SNEGSKA (reference sequence).

CDR3 nucleotide sequence: TGTGCCACCATCAAATGGGACTACGAGCAGTACTTC. It yields the protein CATIKWDYEQYF. The rearrangement joins TRBV6-1 to TRBJ2-7; D unclear. This CDR3 is built from 12 residues. Trimming cost V 10 bases and J 3 bases, with 13 bases left between them. Germline V gene sequence: CDR1 MNHNS, CDR2 SASEGT.

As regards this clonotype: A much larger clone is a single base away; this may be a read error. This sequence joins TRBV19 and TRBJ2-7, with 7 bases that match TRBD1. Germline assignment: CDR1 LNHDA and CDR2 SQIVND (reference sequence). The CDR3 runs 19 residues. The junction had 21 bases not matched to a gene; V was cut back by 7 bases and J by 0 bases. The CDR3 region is CASIHHNKKQGYLSYEQYF. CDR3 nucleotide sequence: TGTGCCAGTATCCATCACAACAAGAAACAGGGGTACCTCTCCTACGAGCAGTACTTC.

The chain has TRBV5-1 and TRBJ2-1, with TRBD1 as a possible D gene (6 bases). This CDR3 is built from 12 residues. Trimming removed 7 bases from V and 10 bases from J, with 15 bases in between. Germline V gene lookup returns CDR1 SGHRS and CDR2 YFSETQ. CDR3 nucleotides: TGCGCCAGCGGTACAGGGAACCACGAGCAGTTCTTC. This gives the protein CASGTGNHEQFF.

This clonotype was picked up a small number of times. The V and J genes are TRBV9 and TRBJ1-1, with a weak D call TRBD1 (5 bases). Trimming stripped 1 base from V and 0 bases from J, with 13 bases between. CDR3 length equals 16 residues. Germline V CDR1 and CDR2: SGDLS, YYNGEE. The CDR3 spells CASSVSPSTVNTEAFF. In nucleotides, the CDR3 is TGTGCCAGCAGCGTAAGCCCATCGACAGTGAACACTGAAGCTTTCTTT.

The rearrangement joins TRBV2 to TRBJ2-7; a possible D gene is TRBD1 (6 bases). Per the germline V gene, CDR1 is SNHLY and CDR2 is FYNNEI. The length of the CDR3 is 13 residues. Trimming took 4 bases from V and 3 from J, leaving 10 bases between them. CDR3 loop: CASSAGRGYEQYF. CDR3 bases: TGTGCCAGCAGTGCTGGCAGGGGCTACGAGCAGTACTTC.

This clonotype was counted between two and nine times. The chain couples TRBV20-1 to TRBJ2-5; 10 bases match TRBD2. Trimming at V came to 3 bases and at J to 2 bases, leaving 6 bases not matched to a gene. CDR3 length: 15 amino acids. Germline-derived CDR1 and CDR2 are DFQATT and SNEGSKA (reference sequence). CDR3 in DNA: TGCAGTGCTAGCCCGGGGACTAGCGTACAAGAGACCCAGTACTTC. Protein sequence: CSASPGTSVQETQYF.

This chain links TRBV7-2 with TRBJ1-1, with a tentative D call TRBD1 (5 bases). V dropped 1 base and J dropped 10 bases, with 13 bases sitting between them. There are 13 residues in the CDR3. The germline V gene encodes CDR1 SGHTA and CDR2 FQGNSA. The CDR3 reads CASSLVGGSGAFF. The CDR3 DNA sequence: TGTGCCAGCAGCTTAGTTGGGGGTTCGGGAGCTTTCTTT.

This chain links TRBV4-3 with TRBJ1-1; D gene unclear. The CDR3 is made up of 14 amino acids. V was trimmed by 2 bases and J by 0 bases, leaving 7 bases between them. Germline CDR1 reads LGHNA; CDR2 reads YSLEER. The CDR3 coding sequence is TGCGCCAGCAGCCAAACCCACCTGAACACTGAAGCTTTCTTT. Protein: CASSQTHLNTEAFF.

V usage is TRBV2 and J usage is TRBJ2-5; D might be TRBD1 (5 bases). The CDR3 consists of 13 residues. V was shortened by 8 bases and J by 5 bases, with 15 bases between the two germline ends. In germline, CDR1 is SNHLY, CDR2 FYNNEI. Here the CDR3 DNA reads TGTGCCAGCCGTAAGGGCAAGGGGGAGACCCAGTACTTC. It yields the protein CASRKGKGETQYF.

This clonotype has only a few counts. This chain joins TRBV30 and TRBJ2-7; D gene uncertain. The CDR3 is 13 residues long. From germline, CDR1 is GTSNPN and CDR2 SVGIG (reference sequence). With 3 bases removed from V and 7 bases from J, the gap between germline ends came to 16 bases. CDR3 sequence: CAWRGSRLGEQYF. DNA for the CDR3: TGTGCCTGGAGAGGATCAAGGCTGGGAGAGCAGTACTTC.

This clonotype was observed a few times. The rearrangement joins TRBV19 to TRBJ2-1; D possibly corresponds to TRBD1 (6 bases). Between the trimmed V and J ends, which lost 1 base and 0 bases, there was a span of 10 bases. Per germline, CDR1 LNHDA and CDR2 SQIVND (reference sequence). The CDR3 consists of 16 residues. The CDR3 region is CASSIAGQNSYNEQFF. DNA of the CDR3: TGTGCCAGTAGTATAGCGGGACAAAACTCCTACAATGAGCAGTTCTTC.